This T cell receptor beta chain was sequenced in a study of blood T cells in healthy people across ages. Across the whole study: With template switching, about one barcoded beta molecule was captured per two T cells.

Study results and caveats: Researchers said unsorted PBMCs prevented a conclusive naive versus antigen-experienced comparison. Naive T cell percentage strongly correlated with TCR beta diversity.

As to this clonotype: What it recognizes is unknown. Its ends do not fully match the called genes, so a read error is possible.

Using a J-beta primer mix together with a sample-barcoded 5' primer, a second PCR was run for 7 to 11 cycles. TCRdb re-called the 5' RACE reads through MiXCR, storing one row per CDR3 protein. The data hold about 1,000,000 distinct CDR3 sequences, with 40% to 55% observed a single time. In germline, CDR1 is ENHRY, CDR2 SYGVKD. This CDR3 has 19 residues. What was sequenced was blood. This sequence originates from a woman aged 55-69 years in good health. The chain is built from TRBV10-3 and TRBJ2-5, with 9 bases that match TRBD2. CDR3 region: CTISDPRGREGRVWNEQYF. CDR3 DNA sequence: TGTACCATCAGTGATCCGCGAGGGCGGGAGGGCCGAGTTTGGAATGAGCAGTACTTC.